The 15 T cell receptor beta chains below all came from one sample that was sequenced in a study of T cells in Graves' hyperthyroidism and ophthalmopathy. What was amplified from RNA transcripts were TCR beta CDR3 regions. TCR CDR3 underwent first-round RT-PCR with the HTBI primer set. TCRdb passed the multiplex PCR reads through MiXCR, listing each CDR3 protein once. The data hold 370,000 or so distinct CDR3 sequences, with roughly 25% observed a single time. Specimen: blood. The receptor source for this set is a middle-aged man with Graves' hyperthyroidism.

This clonotype was seen repeatedly, ten times or more. The chain uses TRBV5-1 and TRBJ2-7, with TRBD2 identical over 10 bases. CDR3 length: 17 amino acids. Germline CDR1 SGHRS, CDR2 YFSETQ. V trimming: 1 base; J trimming: 1 base; junction bases outside the gene matches: 8. Here the CDR3 reads CASSLQGGLAQSYEQYF. The CDR3, as DNA: TGCGCCAGCAGCTTGCAAGGGGGACTAGCGCAGTCCTACGAGCAGTACTTC.

The genes are TRBV19 and TRBJ2-2; D is possibly TRBD1 (6 bases). V was trimmed by 6 bases and J by 8 bases, leaving 16 bases between them. This CDR3 comprises 14 residues. The germline V gene has CDR1 LNHDA and CDR2 SQIVND (reference sequence). This CDR3 reads CASSRQVSSGELFF. CDR3 nucleotides: TGTGCCAGTAGCAGACAGGTTTCTTCGGGGGAGCTGTTTTTT.

This clonotype was detected only a few times. The rearrangement uses TRBV11-1 and TRBJ2-2, with D perhaps being TRBD1 or TRBD2 (5 bases each). The germline V gene has CDR1 SGHAT and CDR2 FQDESV (reference sequence). This CDR3 region has 13 residues. Trimming took 7 bases from V and 4 from J, leaving 10 bases between them. The chain's CDR3 is CASIRGGTGELFF. The CDR3 coding sequence is TGTGCCAGCATCCGTGGGGGCACCGGGGAGCTGTTTTTT.

As to this clonotype: The germline gene is not matched at one end of the junction; a read error may be the cause. The chain has TRBV20-1 and TRBJ2-7; D possibly uses TRBD1 or TRBD2 (5 bases each). The CDR3 totals 13 residues. In germline, CDR1 is DFQATT, CDR2 SNEGSKA (reference sequence). CDR3 region: CSTRPSRGVEQYF. The CDR3, as DNA: TGCAGTACTAGACCCTCCCGGGGCGTCGAGCAGTACTTC.

The CDR3 bases are TGTGCCATCAGTCCGACTAGCGGGACCTACAATGAGCAGTTCTTC. Protein sequence: CAISPTSGTYNEQFF. The chain couples TRBV10-3 to TRBJ2-1; 11 bases agree with TRBD2. Germline lookup yields CDR1 ENHRY and CDR2 SYGVKD. The V segment lost 5 bases and the J segment 2 bases; nucleotides outside the gene matches: 2. CDR3 size: 15 residues.

This clonotype appeared many times. This chain joins TRBV20-1 and TRBJ2-1; 11 nucleotides align to TRBD2. The J call may be mistaken, given a closer DNA end match to TRBJ2-7. The CDR3 spans 14 residues. Germline lookup yields CDR1 DFQATT and CDR2 SNEGSKA (reference sequence). CDR3 DNA: TGCAGTGCTCAAGGGACTAGCGGAGCATATGAGCAGTACTTC. Translated, it gives CSAQGTSGAYEQYF.

This clonotype came up once. The chain employs TRBV24-1 and TRBJ2-1, with 15 bases matching TRBD2. This CDR3 is 14 amino acids long. V was clipped by 12 bases and J by 10 bases; unmatched bases: 9. Germline CDR1 and CDR2: KGHDR and SFDVKD. This CDR3 is CASEGLAGGGEQFF. CDR3 DNA sequence: TGTGCCTCGGAGGGACTAGCGGGAGGAGGGGAGCAGTTCTTC.

This clonotype was detected only a few times. This rearrangement joins TRBV20-1 to TRBJ2-7; 7 bases are a match to TRBD1. This CDR3 contains 14 residues. The germline V gene encodes CDR1 DFQATT and CDR2 SNEGSKA (reference sequence). V lost 1 base, J lost 1 base, and 4 bases stayed unmatched. CDR3 sequence reads: CSARADRVSYEQYF. In DNA form, the CDR3 reads TGCAGTGCTAGAGCCGACAGGGTTTCCTACGAGCAGTACTTC.

The chain uses TRBV28 and TRBJ1-1; 9 bases are a match to TRBD1. The trim removed 6 bases at V and 4 bases at J, leaving 3 bases unmatched. This CDR3 has 13 amino acids. Germline values: CDR1 MDHEN, CDR2 SYDVKM. In nucleotides, the CDR3 is TGTGCCAGCAGGACACAGGGGGCCACTGAAGCTTTCTTT. Protein: CASRTQGATEAFF.

J is TRBJ2-3 and V is TRBV11-2; 8 bases are shared with TRBD2. There are 16 residues in the CDR3. V shed 5 bases and J 4 bases; nucleotides not matched to a gene: 11. Germline loops: CDR1 SGHAT, CDR2 FQNNGV. This CDR3 reads CASSVASGLGADTQYF. The DNA of the CDR3 is TGTGCCAGCAGCGTAGCCTCGGGACTAGGGGCAGATACGCAGTATTTT.

This clonotype was found many times. This chain connects TRBV3-1 to TRBJ1-1; D possibly corresponds to TRBD1 (5 bases). The V gene lost 0 bases and the J gene lost 2 bases, with 19 bases spanning the gap. The CDR3 has 18 residues. Germline CDR1 is LGHDT and CDR2 is YNNKEL (reference sequence). The CDR3 nucleotides read TGTGCCAGCAGCCAAGAGGCCCTAGTCATTGGGGCCAACACTGAAGCTTTCTTT. It specifies CASSQEALVIGANTEAFF.

This clonotype was counted many times. The rearrangement uses TRBV7-2 and TRBJ2-7, with 7 nucleotides matching TRBD2. The J segment lost 3 bases and the V segment lost 5 bases, leaving 7 bases of the junction unmatched. Germline V gene sequence: CDR1 SGHTA, CDR2 FQGNSA. The CDR3 runs to 14 residues. The CDR3: CASSLGLERYEQYF. The CDR3 nucleotides read TGTGCCAGCAGCCTCGGACTAGAACGCTACGAGCAGTACTTC. Full variable domain (rest looked up from reference TRBV7-2 and TRBJ2-7): GAGVSQSPSNKVTEKGKDVELRCDPISGHTALYWYRQSLGQGLEFLIYFQGNSAPDKSGLPSDRFSAERTGGSVSTLTIQRTQQEDSAVYLCASSLGLERYEQYFGPGTRLTVT.

The chain uses TRBV24-1 and TRBJ2-3; 8 positions agree with TRBD1. With V trimmed by 9 bases and J by 3 bases, 10 bases remained unmatched. The CDR3 totals 15 residues. Germline V gene lookup returns CDR1 KGHDR and CDR2 SFDVKD. DNA for the CDR3: TGTGCCACCTCGGAGCAGGGGGCGCTTACAGATACGCAGTATTTT. Protein sequence: CATSEQGALTDTQYF.

This clonotype was seen ten or more times. This rearrangement joins TRBV11-2 to TRBJ2-3; D is unclear. The CDR3 is made up of 13 amino acids. Germline lookup yields CDR1 SGHAT and CDR2 FQNNGV. Trimming cost V 1 base and J 6 bases, with 8 bases left between them. This CDR3 reads CASSLVPRDTQYF. CDR3 in DNA: TGTGCCAGCAGCTTAGTGCCCAGGGATACGCAGTATTTT.

The V call is TRBV19, the J call TRBJ2-7, with TRBD1 identical over 9 bases. Germline assignment: CDR1 LNHDA and CDR2 SQIVND (reference sequence). This CDR3 spans 14 amino acids. The junction had 2 bases not matched to a gene; V was cut back by 4 bases and J by 1 base. In DNA, the CDR3 is TGTGCCAGTAGTAGGGACAGGGCTTCCTACGAGCAGTACTTC. It encodes CASSRDRASYEQYF.